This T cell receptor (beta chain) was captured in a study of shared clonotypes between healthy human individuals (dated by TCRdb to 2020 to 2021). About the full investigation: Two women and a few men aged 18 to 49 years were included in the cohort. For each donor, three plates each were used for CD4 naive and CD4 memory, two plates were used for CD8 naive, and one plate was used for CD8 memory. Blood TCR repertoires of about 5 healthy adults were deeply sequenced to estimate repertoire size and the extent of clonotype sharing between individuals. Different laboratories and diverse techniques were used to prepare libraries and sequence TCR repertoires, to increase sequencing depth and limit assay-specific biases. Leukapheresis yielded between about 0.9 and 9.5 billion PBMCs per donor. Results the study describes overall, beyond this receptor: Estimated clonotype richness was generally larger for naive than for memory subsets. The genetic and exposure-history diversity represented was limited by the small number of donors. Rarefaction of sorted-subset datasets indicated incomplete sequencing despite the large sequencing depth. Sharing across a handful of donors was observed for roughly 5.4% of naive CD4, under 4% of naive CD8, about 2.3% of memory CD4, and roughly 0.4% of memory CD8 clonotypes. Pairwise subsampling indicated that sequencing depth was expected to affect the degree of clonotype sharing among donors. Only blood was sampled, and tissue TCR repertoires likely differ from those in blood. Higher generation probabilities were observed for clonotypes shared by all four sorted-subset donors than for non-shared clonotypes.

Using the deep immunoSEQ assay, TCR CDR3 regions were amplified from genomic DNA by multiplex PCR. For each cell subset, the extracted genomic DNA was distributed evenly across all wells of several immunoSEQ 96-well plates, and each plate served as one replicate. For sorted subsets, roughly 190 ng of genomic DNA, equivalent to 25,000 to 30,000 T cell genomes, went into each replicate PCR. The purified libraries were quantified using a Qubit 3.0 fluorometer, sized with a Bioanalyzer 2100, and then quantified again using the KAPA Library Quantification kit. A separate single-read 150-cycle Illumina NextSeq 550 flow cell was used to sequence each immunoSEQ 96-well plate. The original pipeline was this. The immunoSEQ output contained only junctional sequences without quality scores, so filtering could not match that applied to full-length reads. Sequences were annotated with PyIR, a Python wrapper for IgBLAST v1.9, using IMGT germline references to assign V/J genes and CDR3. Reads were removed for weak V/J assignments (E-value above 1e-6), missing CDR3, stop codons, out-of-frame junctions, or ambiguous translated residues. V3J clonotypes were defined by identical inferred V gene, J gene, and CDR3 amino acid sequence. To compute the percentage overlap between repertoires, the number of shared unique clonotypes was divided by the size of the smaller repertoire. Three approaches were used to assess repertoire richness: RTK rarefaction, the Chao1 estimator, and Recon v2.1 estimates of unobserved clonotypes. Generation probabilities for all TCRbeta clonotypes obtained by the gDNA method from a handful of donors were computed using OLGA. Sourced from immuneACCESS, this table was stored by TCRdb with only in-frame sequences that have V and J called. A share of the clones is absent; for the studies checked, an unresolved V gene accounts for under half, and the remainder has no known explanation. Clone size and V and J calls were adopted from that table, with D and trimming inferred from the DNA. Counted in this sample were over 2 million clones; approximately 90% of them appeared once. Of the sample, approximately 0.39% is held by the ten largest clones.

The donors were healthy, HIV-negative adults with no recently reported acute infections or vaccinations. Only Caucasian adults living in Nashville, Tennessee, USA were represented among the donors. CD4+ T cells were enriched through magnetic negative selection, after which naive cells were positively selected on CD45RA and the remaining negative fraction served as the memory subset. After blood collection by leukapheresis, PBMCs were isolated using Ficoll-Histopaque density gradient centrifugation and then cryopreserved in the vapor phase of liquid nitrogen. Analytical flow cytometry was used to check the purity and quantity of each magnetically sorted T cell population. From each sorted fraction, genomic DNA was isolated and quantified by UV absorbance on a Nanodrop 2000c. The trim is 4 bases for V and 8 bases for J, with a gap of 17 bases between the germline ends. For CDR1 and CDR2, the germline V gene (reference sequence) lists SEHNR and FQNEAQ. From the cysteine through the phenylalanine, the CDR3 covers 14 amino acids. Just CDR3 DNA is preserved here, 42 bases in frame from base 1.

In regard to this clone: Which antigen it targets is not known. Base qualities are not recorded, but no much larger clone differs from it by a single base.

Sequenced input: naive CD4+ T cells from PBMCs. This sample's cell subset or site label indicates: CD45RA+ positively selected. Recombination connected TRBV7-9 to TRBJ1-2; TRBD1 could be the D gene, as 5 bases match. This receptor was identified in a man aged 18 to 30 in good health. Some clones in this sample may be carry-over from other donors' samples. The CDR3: CASSWGDTASGYTF. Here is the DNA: TGTGCCAGCAGCTGGGGGGATACAGCATCGGGCTACACCTTC. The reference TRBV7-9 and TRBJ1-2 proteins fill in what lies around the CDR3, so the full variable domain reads DTGVSQNPRHKITKRGQNVTFRCDPISEHNRLYWYRQTLGQGPEFLTYFQNEAQLEKSRLLSDRFSAERPKGSFSTLEIQRTEQGDSAMYLCASSWGDTASGYTFGSGTRLTVV.